The rows below give T cell receptor beta chains drawn from one sample of a study of post-analysis software for immune sequencing data. TCRdb ran MiXCR on the PCR reads and lists one entry per CDR3 protein. The top ten hold around 10% of the sample, which has fewer than 600,000 distinct CDR3 sequences, 40% to 55% seen once. The sequenced sample consisted of blood. Receptor source: a girl between 5 and 17 years old with multiple sclerosis. The CDR3 runs from the conserved cysteine through the conserved F or W. The order of the fields is J gene, V gene, clone size, D gene, CDR3 DNA, CDR3 protein. The D gene is left open where the match is weak. Size is stated for part of the rows, as once, few or many counts, or as a class when the clone is expanded.

>TRBJ1-6|TRBV20-1|-|-
TGCAGTGCTAGAGATCCCGGCAGGGCCGCAAGGTCACCCCTCCACTTT
CSARDPGRAARSPLHF
>TRBJ2-5|TRBV7-3|once|TRBD2
TGTGCCAGCAGCCCACTAGCGGGAGGGCCAGAGACCCAGTACTTC
CASSPLAGGPETQYF
>TRBJ2-5|TRBV11-2|-|-
TGTGCCAGCAGCTTAGCACCCGAGCGGGAGACCCAGTACTTC
CASSLAPERETQYF
>TRBJ2-3|TRBV5-1|-|TRBD2
TGCGCCAGCAGCACTGGACTAGCGGGAGCGGCATTTGGCACAGATACGCAGTATTTT
CASSTGLAGAAFGTDTQYF
>TRBJ1-6|TRBV5-1|-|-
TGCGCCAGCAGCCTTTCCGGGGAAGGTCGGTCACCCCTCCACTTT
CASSLSGEGRSPLHF
>TRBJ1-5|TRBV12-3/TRBV12-4|-|-
TGTGCCAGCAGCCCTGGGACCCCTGGGCAGCCCCAGCATTTT
CASSPGTPGQPQHF
>TRBJ1-2|TRBV9|-|-
TGTGCCAGCAGCACTTCGAGGGGGGGCTACACCTTC
CASSTSRGGYTF
>TRBJ2-5|TRBV7-2|few|TRBD1
TGTGCCAGCAGCGTAGATAACAGGGGCTACCTAGAGACCCAGTACTTC
CASSVDNRGYLETQYF
>TRBJ2-7|TRBV20-1|few|TRBD2
TGCAGTGCTAAAGGAGCGGGAGGTCGGTACGAGCAGTACTTC
CSAKGAGGRYEQYF
>TRBJ2-3|TRBV5-1|-|-
TGCGCCAGCAGCTCATCCCTGGGGACGCAACAAGATACGCAGTATTTT
CASSSSLGTQQDTQYF
>TRBJ2-7|TRBV25-1|-|-
TGTGCCAGCAATGGGGGAATCTCCTACGAGCAGTACTTC
CASNGGISYEQYF
>TRBJ1-2|TRBV4-1|-|-
TGCGCCAGCAGCCAAGAAAACGGGAAGGGACACCGGGGCTACACCTTC
CASSQENGKGHRGYTF
>TRBJ2-1|TRBV28|-|TRBD2
TGTGCCAGCGGTTTACGGACTAGCGGGAATCTTTACAATGAGCAGTTCTTC
CASGLRTSGNLYNEQFF